The present TCR beta chain was sequenced within a study of blood T cell repertoires in COVID-19 (dated by TCRdb to the early 2020s). Study-wide context: The collaborator samples originated in the United States, Italy and Spain and spanned the acute and convalescent phases of COVID-19. The prospective study material was composed of cDNA or gDNA derived from T cells, B-cell-depleted T cells, or PBMCs. The dataset comprised deeply sampled blood TCRbeta repertoires from subjects exposed to, actively infected with, or recovered from COVID-19. Samples were obtained from the ongoing ImmuneRACE study (first 160 participants) and from 1,200 or so subjects provided by 6 global collaborators. The sample metadata nearly always contained a de-identified subject ID, COVID-19 status, age in years and sex. The repertoires were made available in a free public database intended to serve as a resource for research on the immune response to SARS-CoV-2. Where available, HLA class I and class II types were taken from metadata supplied by the sample provider and were not determined by assay-based typing.

TCRbeta CDR3 regions were amplified from genomic DNA by means of the immunoSEQ Assay, a bias-controlled multiplex PCR. As for the authors' bioinformatics: Within the assay, amplification of reference gene primers was used to estimate how many nucleated cells each sample contained. Sequence reads were collapsed and filtered to measure the absolute abundance of every unique TCRbeta CDR3 rearrangement. Productive Simpson clonality was computed per sample as the square root of Simpson's diversity index over productive rearrangements. Drawn from immuneACCESS, this table holds only the in-frame rearrangements with V and J called that TCRdb kept. Clones are partly lost; checked studies trace under half to an unresolved V gene and leave the rest unexplained. The DNA gave D and trimming, while V, J and clone size come from that table. The sample profile shows fewer than 250,000 clones; 70% to 90% of them were found once. The top ten clones comprise more than 6% of the sample.

General study outcomes and caveats: The quantity of clinical and demographic metadata differed by source and by participant and was supplied without curation.

Spanning cysteine to phenylalanine, the CDR3 consists of 12 amino acids. Just CDR3 DNA is preserved here, 36 bases in frame from base 1. Trimming costs V 4 bases and J 6 bases, and their ends lie 11 bases apart. The germline V gene encodes CDR1 SGHTS and CDR2 YDEGEE. Whole blood was collected in K2EDTA tubes by collaborating institutions according to the institutions' own protocols. Collaborator samples were shipped for TCRbeta analysis as frozen whole blood, isolated PBMCs, or DNA extracted from either sample type. As concerns this clone: What this receptor recognizes is not known. No quality values exist for individual bases; no much larger clone is one base distant.

In this chain, TRBV5-8 is recombined with TRBJ2-7; a tentative D call is TRBD1 (6 bases match). Source material: peripheral blood. The clonotype comes from an older woman with active or convalescent COVID-19. The DNA is TGTGCCAGCAGCCTCCAGGGGTTCGAGCAGTACTTC. Translation gives CASSLQGFEQYF.